The TCR beta chain described here comes from a study of beta chain features in type 1 diabetes. Study overall: Examination covered under 120 million sorted cells spanning all samples.

Concerning this clone itself: The antigen is undetermined.

V gave up 4 bases and J gave up 7 bases; unmatched junction bases: 4. This CDR3 region has 13 residues. Germline assignment: CDR1 SGHTA and CDR2 FQGNSA. Study-wide points: TCRB CDR3 length was moderately but significantly reduced in all four CD4+ subsets of Type 1 diabetes patients. The naive, central memory and Treg TCRB repertoires of patients appeared to be more similar to one another than those of healthy donors.

Sorted populations all had greater than 95% purity. The sequenced template was cDNA made from the entire isolated RNA. Mean read depth for naive, central memory and regulatory T cell samples was a few million reads. The protocol was immunoSEQ multiplex PCR, while the TCRdb copy is restricted to in-frame clones and leaves out a portion. The sample lists nearly 350,000 clones, roughly 8.8% seen once, with roughly 0.99% in the top ten. Material: central memory CD4+ T cells from blood. The chain carries TRBV7-2 and TRBJ1-2, with 9 bases matching TRBD1. The TCR sequence derives from a man aged 30-40 years with type 1 diabetes. The CDR3 sequence: CASSWGQGGGYTF. Here the CDR3 DNA reads TGTGCCAGCAGCTGGGGACAGGGAGGTGGCTACACCTTC.